A selection of T cell receptor beta chains follows, all from one sample in a study of shared clonotypes between healthy human individuals. Sequencing was performed with immunoSEQ multiplex PCR; in TCRdb, only in-frame clones are kept and a portion is missing. The table records approximately 530,000 clones, 90% to 96% of them present only once. The sample comprised naive CD4+ T cells sorted from blood. All receptors derive from a woman in her 30s in good health. Each CDR3 is given with its conserved first and last residue. The D gene is left open where the match is weak. Clone size is not always given. Where it is, it says once, few, many or a class for expanded clones.

TRBJ1-5 | . | . | TRBV4-1 | TGCGCCAGCAGCCAAGAGAGTGTATGGGGAGATAGCAATCAGCCCCAGCATTTT | CASSQESVWGDSNQPQHF
TRBJ2-5 | once | . | TRBV30 | TGTGCCTGGAGGTCCGGACTCCAAGAGACCCAGTACTTC | CAWRSGLQETQYF
TRBJ2-1 | . | . | TRBV5-1 | TGCGCCAGCAGCTTGGGTCCAGGGGGGGACAATGAGCAGTTCTTC | CASSLGPGGDNEQFF
TRBJ2-7 | few | . | TRBV29-1 | TGCAGCGTTGAAGTCCGCGAACAGGCTTACGAGCAGTACTTC | CSVEVREQAYEQYF
TRBJ2-2 | . | TRBD1 | TRBV18 | TGTGCCAGCTCACGCCGGACAGGGGGCGACACCGGGGAGCTGTTTTTT | CASSRRTGGDTGELFF
TRBJ1-1 | . | . | TRBV9 | TGTGCCAGCAGCGTAGGAGAGGGCGGACTGTTGTCAGCTTTCTTT | CASSVGEGGLLSAFF
TRBJ2-2 | . | . | TRBV27 | TGTGCCAGCACCTCTGGGGGGCACGGGGAGCTGTTTTTT | CASTSGGHGELFF
TRBJ1-2 | . | . | TRBV13 | TGTGCCAGCAGCTTAGTACAGGGCGGTTATGGCTACACCTTC | CASSLVQGGYGYTF
TRBJ2-7 | . | TRBD1 | TRBV27 | TGTGCCAGCAGTGAGGGACAGATCTCCTACGAGCAGTACTTC | CASSEGQISYEQYF
TRBJ2-2 | . | TRBD2 | TRBV4-2 | TGTGCCAGCAGCCTAACTAGCGGGAGCGAGACCGGGGAGCTGTTTTTT | CASSLTSGSETGELFF
TRBJ2-7 | . | TRBD2 | TRBV28 | TGTGCCAGCAGACCGTCCGGGACTAGCCTGTACTTC | CASRPSGTSLYF
TRBJ2-7 | . | TRBD2 | TRBV4-2 | TGTGCCAGCAGCCAAGCGCTAGCGGGGTTCTACGAGCAGTACTTC | CASSQALAGFYEQYF
TRBJ2-3 | once | . | TRBV7-6 | TGTGCCAGCAGCCCGGGGACGGAGAGCACAGATACGCAGTATTTT | CASSPGTESTDTQYF
TRBJ1-1 | . | TRBD1 | TRBV5-1 | TGCGCCAGCAGCCCCCACAGGGGGCCCGGCACTGAAGCTTTCTTT | CASSPHRGPGTEAFF
TRBJ1-2 | . | . | TRBV28 | TGTGCCAGCAGAAAACCAGGAGGCCGGGACTATGGCTACACCTTC | CASRKPGGRDYGYTF
TRBJ2-7 | . | TRBD2 | TRBV7-2 | TGTGCCAGCAGCTTAAGGTTGCGGGAGGGCCCACCCTACGAGCAGTACTTC | CASSLRLREGPPYEQYF
TRBJ2-3 | . | . | TRBV10-3 | TGTGCCATCAGAGGGCGCACAGATACGCAGTATTTT | CAIRGRTDTQYF
TRBJ2-2 | . | . | TRBV14 | TGTGCCAGCACCCCGACAGGTCCTCGACGAGGGGAGCTGTTTTTT | CASTPTGPRRGELFF
TRBJ2-2 | . | TRBD2 | TRBV19 | TGTGCCAGTAGTATTCGGAGGGCGGGAGGGAACACCGGGGAGCTGTTTTTT | CASSIRRAGGNTGELFF
TRBJ1-5 | few | . | TRBV7-9 | TGTGCCAGCAGCTTGGCCGGATCGGGGGCTTACCAGCATTTT | CASSLAGSGAYQHF
TRBJ2-1 | . | TRBD1 | TRBV19 | TGTGCCAGTAGTCGACAGGGCTCCTACAATGAGCAGTTCTTC | CASSRQGSYNEQFF
TRBJ2-7 | . | TRBD1 | TRBV30 | TGTGCCTGGAGTATAGGACAGGGGACCTACGAGCAGTACTTC | CAWSIGQGTYEQYF
TRBJ1-2 | . | . | TRBV2 | TGTGCCAGCAGGAAGGAGGGGCGAACCAACTATGGCTACACCTTC | CASRKEGRTNYGYTF
TRBJ2-1 | . | . | TRBV7-9 | TGTGCCAGCAGCCCCTTACTGTTTGGTTCCTACAATGAGCAGTTCTTC | CASSPLLFGSYNEQFF